Below, 13 T cell receptor beta chains from the same sample are listed, as sequenced in a study of cytomegalovirus exposure and HLA in healthy donors. The PCR used 60 Vbeta and 13 Jbeta primers. Measured with immunoSEQ multiplex PCR; TCRdb has only the in-frame clones, and not every one. The table records over 150,000 clones, approximately 90% of them present only once. Source material: PBMCs. These receptors all come from a woman in her 30s in good health and CMV-seronegative.

The V and J genes are TRBV19 and TRBJ2-7; 7 nucleotides match TRBD2. Germline CDR1 and CDR2: LNHDA and SQIVND (reference sequence). The CDR3 sequence is 13 residues long. V gave up 3 bases and J gave up 2 bases; unmatched junction bases: 1. CDR3 residues: CASSMGGAYEQYF. For the CDR3, the DNA is TGTGCCAGTAGTATGGGGGGGGCCTACGAGCAGTACTTC.

The CDR3 nucleotides read TGTGCCACCTACTACCCACCTTCCGGGGAGCTGTTTTTT. Translating it yields CATYYPPSGELFF. V usage is TRBV13 and J usage is TRBJ2-2; D gene uncertain. V shed 10 bases and J shed 6 bases, with 15 bases lying between them. Per germline, CDR1 PRHDT and CDR2 FYEKMQ (reference sequence). There are 13 residues in the CDR3.

The V call is TRBV2, the J call TRBJ2-7; D is uncertain. This CDR3 is 13 amino acids long. CDR1 and CDR2 (germline): SNHLY, FYNNEI. The V gene lost 3 bases and the J gene lost 4 bases, with 10 bases spanning the gap. CDR3 sequence: CASSEIQWYEQYF. CDR3 DNA sequence: TGTGCCAGCAGTGAGATCCAGTGGTACGAGCAGTACTTC.

This chain uses TRBV7-2 with TRBJ2-2, with TRBD2 matching 7 bases. CDR1 is SGHTA, CDR2 FQGNSA, per germline. Germline trimming cut 5 bases from V and 6 bases from J; bases unmatched to any gene: 6. This CDR3 has 14 residues. The CDR3 here is CASSTGLVPGELFF. CDR3 in DNA: TGTGCCAGCAGCACTGGACTAGTCCCCGGGGAGCTGTTTTTT.

The J gene is TRBJ2-3, the V gene TRBV2; D not resolved. CDR1 and CDR2 from the germline V gene are SNHLY and FYNNEI. The V gene lost 5 bases and the J gene lost 4 bases, with 10 bases spanning the gap. The CDR3 sequence is 13 residues long. CDR3 DNA: TGTGCCAGCAGTCCAGATCTCCCAGATACGCAGTATTTT. It is translated as CASSPDLPDTQYF.

The gene calls are TRBV6-1 and TRBJ2-1, with 10 bases aligning to TRBD2. The CDR3 totals 15 residues. Germline V gene data show CDR1 as MNHNS and CDR2 as SASEGT. The V and J ends lost 6 bases and 2 bases, in that order; junction bases with no gene match: 4. CDR3 residues: CASSLLAGAYNEQFF. DNA of the CDR3: TGTGCCAGCAGCCTCCTAGCGGGAGCCTACAATGAGCAGTTCTTC.

This chain links TRBV5-4 with TRBJ1-1; D gene uncertain. Trimming shortened V by 4 bases and J by 1 base, and 11 bases separated the two germline ends. Germline loops: CDR1 SGHNT, CDR2 YYREEE (reference sequence). This CDR3 has 14 residues. CDR3 sequence (DNA): TGTGCCAGCAGCGCCCCCGGGTCGAACACTGAAGCTTTCTTT. Protein sequence: CASSAPGSNTEAFF.

This chain uses TRBV6-1 with TRBJ1-5; D unclear. The germline V and J ends were trimmed by 8 bases and 6 bases, with 17 bases remaining between them. Looked up from germline, CDR1 is MNHNS and CDR2 is SASEGT. This CDR3 contains 14 residues. CDR3 nucleotide sequence: TGTGCCAGCTCTTCTTCCCCCTACGGTCAGCCCCAGCATTTT. Amino acids: CASSSSPYGQPQHF.

This clone has just a few counts. This rearrangement joins TRBV6-1 to TRBJ2-6; D may be TRBD2 (6 bases). Germline-derived CDR1 and CDR2 are MNHNS and SASEGT. This CDR3 region has 15 residues. V lost 3 bases to trimming and J lost 3 bases, with 9 bases between them. The CDR3 sequence is CASSDKRVGANVLTF. The CDR3 nucleotides are TGTGCCAGCAGTGATAAGCGGGTTGGGGCCAACGTCCTGACTTTC.

This sequence joins TRBV27 and TRBJ2-7; TRBD2 agrees at 11 bases. The CDR3 runs to 15 residues. Per germline, CDR1 MNHEY and CDR2 SMNVEV (reference sequence). V lost 5 bases, J lost 2 bases, and 5 bases stayed unmatched. The CDR3 bases are TGTGCCAGCAGTCCCCGACTAGCGGGACCCTACGAGCAGTACTTC. Its translation: CASSPRLAGPYEQYF.

The chain recombines TRBV7-9 with TRBJ1-4; 7 positions match TRBD1. CDR1 is SEHNR and CDR2 is FQNEAQ in the germline V gene (reference sequence). V lost 5 bases to trimming and J lost 8 bases; unmatched junction nucleotides: 8. This CDR3 comprises 14 residues. In nucleotides, the CDR3 is TGTGCCAGCAGCGCTACCGGGACAGTCGAAAAACTGTTTTTT. Translating it yields CASSATGTVEKLFF.

Only one count was recorded for this clone. The chain links TRBV4-1 to TRBJ2-5; tentatively, D is TRBD2 (6 bases). Trimming cost V 3 bases and J 9 bases, with 26 bases left between them. CDR1 is MGHRA and CDR2 is YSYEKL in the germline V gene. The CDR3 contains 17 residues. CDR3: CASSHPMTRGPQGAQYF. In DNA, the CDR3 is TGCGCCAGCAGCCACCCTATGACTAGGGGCCCACAAGGGGCCCAGTACTTC.

The chain employs TRBV10-3 and TRBJ2-1; TRBD2 might be the D (7 bases). The CDR3 loop spans 15 amino acids. The V end lost 4 bases, the J end lost 8 bases, and 18 bases lay between the germline ends. Germline V gives CDR1 ENHRY, CDR2 SYGVKD. For the CDR3, the DNA is TGTGCCATCAGTGTTGGTGGGGGGGCGGGCGATGAGCAGTTCTTC. It translates to CAISVGGGAGDEQFF.